The T cell receptor beta chain described here comes from a study of post-analysis software for immune sequencing data. Study-wide results and limits: About 5 TRBV segments were significantly more frequent in patients than in controls. TRBV5-6, TRBV5-1 and TRBV20-1 were among these segments.

This clonotype was detected ten times or more. Its target is not known. Germline CDR1 SGHTA, CDR2 FQGNSA. Trimming removed 3 bases at V and 2 bases at J, with 10 bases between. The CDR3 has 14 amino acids. Unique molecular identifiers featured in each of the TCR beta cDNA libraries. TCRdb reprocessed the PCR reads via MiXCR and lists one record per CDR3 protein. The data contain over 150,000 distinct CDR3 sequences, approximately 28% of them seen just once; the ten biggest clones take up approximately 1.5%. The sequence was obtained from a girl under 18 with multiple sclerosis. Material for sequencing was blood. The chain links TRBV7-2 to TRBJ2-5; D is ambiguous. The CDR3 nucleotides read TGTGCCAGCAGCTTCGCGGCAGCACAAGAGACCCAGTACTTC. It is translated as CASSFAAAQETQYF.